This T cell receptor beta chain was recovered during a study of blood T cell repertoires in COVID-19. Study context: The United States, Italy and Spain supplied acute and convalescent COVID-19 samples. PBMCs, B-cell-depleted T cells, or T cells provided the cDNA or gDNA that made up the material.

The V gene end was trimmed by 4 bases and the J gene end by 3 bases; junction bases not matched to a gene: 6. Germline loops: CDR1 SNHLY, CDR2 FYNNEI. The CDR3 totals 15 residues. This clone was observed once. In the original analysis: Nucleated cell number was recorded as an estimate derived from reference gene primer amplification. Only in-frame clones appear in the TCRdb table, and some are missing; sequencing was by immunoSEQ multiplex PCR. The D gene and trimming were derived from the DNA, and the V and J assignments and clone size from that table. This table has over 200,000 clones, roughly 89% appearing once. Participants came from roughly 23 US areas, aged about 18 to 90 years.

The chain recombines TRBV2 with TRBJ1-5; 7 bases align to TRBD1. The sequencing input was PBMCs or T cells enriched from blood (not recorded which). This sequence originates from a woman aged 30 to 39 with acute COVID-19. The CDR3 is CASSGQGGPNQPQHF. Here the CDR3 DNA reads TGTGCCAGCAGTGGACAGGGAGGCCCCAATCAGCCCCAGCATTTT. The complete variable domain, with remaining parts taken from reference TRBV2 and TRBJ1-5, reads EPEVTQTPSHQVTQMGQEVILRCVPISNHLYFYWYRQILGQKVEFLVSFYNNEISEKSEIFDDQFSVERPDGSNFTLKIRSTKLEDSAMYFCASSGQGGPNQPQHFGDGTRLSIL.